This T cell receptor (beta chain) was profiled in a study of blood T cells in healthy people across ages. The CDR3 contains 15 residues. Trimming removed 5 bases from V and 2 bases from J, with 15 bases in between. The sample holds a few counts of this clonotype. The authors ran a second PCR of roughly 6 to 11 cycles using a sample-barcoded 5' primer and a J-beta primer mix. A single record per CDR3 protein comes from TCRdb applying MiXCR to the 5' RACE reads. This sample has more than 600,000 distinct CDR3 sequences, with 25% found just once. The sample was also linked to a second study, of T cells of mothers and their children.

This chain joins TRBV12-3 or TRBV12-4 and TRBJ1-2; D is ambiguous. What was sequenced was blood. The sequence was collected from a boy between 10 and 17 years old in good health. The CDR3 DNA sequence: TGTGCCAGCAGTGCAGACGGCCTCCTAAACTATGGCTACACCTTC. It codes for CASSADGLLNYGYTF.